The rows below give T cell receptor beta chains drawn from one sample of a study of type 1 regulatory T cells. TCRdb called the reads again in MiXCR, with one record for every CDR3 protein. Among 70,000 or so distinct CDR3 sequences, around 21% were seen once, and the ten largest hold around 8.1%. These receptors have no known antigen. Input material: cultured type 1 regulatory T (Tr1) cells, either the whole culture or a sorted fraction (not recorded which). Receptors were obtained from a human donor in good health. The CDR3 runs from the conserved cysteine through the conserved F or W. D genes are given only for firm matches. The size entry is marked missing in some rows and otherwise reads once, few, many or a size class.

cdr3_aa cdr3_nt clone_size d_call j_call v_call
CAIEGQVTYEQYF TGTGCCATTGAGGGACAGGTGACCTACGAGCAGTACTTC few TRBD1 TRBJ2-7 TRBV28
CSVGGSGDTQYF TGCAGCGTTGGGGGGTCCGGGGATACGCAGTATTTT few NA TRBJ2-3 TRBV29-1
CASSLNGREGVDTQYF TGCGCCAGCAGCCTCAACGGGCGGGAGGGGGTAGATACGCAGTATTTT few TRBD2 TRBJ2-3 TRBV4-1
CATSDTSGHRRYNEQFF TGTGCCACCAGTGATACCAGCGGACACCGAAGATACAATGAGCAGTTCTTC NA NA TRBJ2-1 TRBV24-1
CASKPDRAGYTF TGTGCCAGCAAACCGGACAGGGCTGGCTACACCTTC few TRBD1 TRBJ1-2 TRBV12-3/TRBV12-4
CASSLGTVETEAFF TGTGCCAGCAGCTTAGGGACAGTTGAAACTGAAGCTTTCTTT NA NA TRBJ1-1 TRBV7-9
CASSQEPSGGYNEQFF TGTGCCAGCAGCCAAGAACCTAGCGGGGGCTACAATGAGCAGTTCTTC NA TRBD2 TRBJ2-1 TRBV4-2
CASSPQIDTEAFF TGTGCCAGCTCACCGCAAATAGACACTGAAGCTTTCTTT NA NA TRBJ1-1 TRBV18
CASSAAGSSSYNEQFF TGTGCCAGCAGTGCCGCCGGCTCGAGCTCCTACAATGAGCAGTTCTTC NA NA TRBJ2-1 TRBV12-3/TRBV12-4
CASSQGTGGTGELFF TGCGCCAGCAGCCAAGGGACAGGTGGAACCGGGGAGCTGTTTTTT NA TRBD1 TRBJ2-2 TRBV4-3
CASSQDPRGVYEQYF TGTGCCAGCAGCCAAGACCCCCGCGGGGTCTACGAGCAGTACTTC NA NA TRBJ2-7 TRBV4-2
CASSLGTNSYEQYF TGTGCCAGCAGCCTAGGGACTAACTCCTACGAGCAGTACTTC NA TRBD2 TRBJ2-7 TRBV12-3/TRBV12-4
CASSPQTGPTYEQYF TGTGCTAGCAGCCCGCAGACAGGGCCCACCTACGAGCAGTACTTC few TRBD1 TRBJ2-7 TRBV7-7
CASSPGTAQGAYEQYF TGCGCCAGCAGCCCAGGGACGGCTCAGGGGGCCTACGAGCAGTACTTC many TRBD1 TRBJ2-7 TRBV5-1
CATSRVGEPQHF TGTGCCACCAGCAGAGTGGGGGAGCCCCAGCATTTT few NA TRBJ1-5 TRBV15
CASEGQPQHF TGTGCCAGCGAAGGGCAGCCCCAGCATTTT few NA TRBJ1-5 TRBV21-1
CASSSLAGGAATSYEQYF TGTGCCAGCAGTTCCCTAGCGGGAGGTGCGGCAACGTCCTACGAGCAGTACTTC many TRBD2 TRBJ2-7 TRBV12-3/TRBV12-4
CASSPRGAGGAPDTQYF TGTGCCAGCAGTCCTCGTGGGGCGGGGGGTGCACCAGATACGCAGTATTTT few TRBD2 TRBJ2-3 TRBV12-3/TRBV12-4
CSARGGLNYGYTF TGCAGTGCTAGAGGGGGACTGAACTATGGCTACACCTTC few NA TRBJ1-2 TRBV20-1
CASSGDRGYSNEPQHF TGTGCCAGCAGTGGGGACAGGGGGTATAGCAATGAGCCCCAGCATTTT NA TRBD1 TRBJ1-5 TRBV25-1
CASGWAGRNTEAFF TGTGCCAGCGGTTGGGCAGGGCGAAACACTGAAGCTTTCTTT few NA TRBJ1-1 TRBV27
CASSLGTGANTGELFF TGCGCCAGCAGCTTGGGGACAGGGGCGAACACCGGGGAGCTGTTTTTT many TRBD1 TRBJ2-2 TRBV5-1
CASSVGPRVSYNEQFF TGTGCCAGCAGCGTAGGCCCCAGGGTATCATACAATGAGCAGTTCTTC few NA TRBJ2-1 TRBV9
CAVSGQTNEKLFF TGTGCCGTAAGCGGACAGACAAATGAAAAACTGTTTTTT NA NA TRBJ1-4 TRBV7-9
CASSFREPSNTEAFF TGCGCCAGCAGCTTCAGGGAGCCCTCCAACACTGAAGCTTTCTTT NA NA TRBJ1-1 TRBV5-1
CASSLDRAGYGYTF TGTGCCAGCAGTTTGGACAGGGCCGGCTATGGCTACACCTTC NA TRBD1 TRBJ1-2 TRBV6-5
CASSQDVVGGRVNEKLFF TGCGCCAGCAGCCAAGATGTAGTGGGCGGCAGGGTGAATGAAAAACTGTTTTTT few NA TRBJ1-4 TRBV4-3
CASSSRTATDEQYF TGTGCCAGCAGTTCCCGGACAGCAACCGACGAGCAGTACTTC few NA TRBJ2-7 TRBV27
CSARSKDIQYF TGCAGTGCTAGATCTAAAGACATTCAGTACTTC NA NA TRBJ2-4 TRBV20-1
CSVEEFSGNTIYF TGCAGCGTTGAAGAGTTCTCTGGAAACACCATATATTTT NA NA TRBJ1-3 TRBV29-1
CASSYPQRDEQFF TGTGCCAGCAGTTACCCCCAGAGAGATGAGCAGTTCTTC few NA TRBJ2-1 TRBV6-2/TRBV6-3
CASSFYMSGLDYEQYF TGTGCCAGCAGCTTCTATATGAGCGGTTTAGACTACGAGCAGTACTTC few NA TRBJ2-7 TRBV7-2
CASSLPTSGSTDTQYF TGCGCCAGCAGCTTGCCCACTAGCGGGAGCACAGATACGCAGTATTTT few TRBD2 TRBJ2-3 TRBV5-1
CSVGRSDTDTQYF TGCAGCGTTGGGCGCTCTGACACAGATACGCAGTATTTT NA NA TRBJ2-3 TRBV29-1
CSARGGSHEQYF TGCAGTGCTAGAGGTGGGAGCCACGAGCAGTACTTC few NA TRBJ2-7 TRBV20-1
CASSEVTSGIDTQYF TGCGCCAGCAGCGAGGTGACTAGCGGGATAGATACGCAGTATTTT NA TRBD2 TRBJ2-3 TRBV5-1
CASSLAGGDNEQFF TGTGCCAGCAGTTTAGCGGGAGGTGACAATGAGCAGTTCTTC few NA TRBJ2-1 TRBV12-3/TRBV12-4
CASSLAMGRYQETQYF TGCGCCAGCAGCTTGGCCATGGGGAGGTACCAAGAGACCCAGTACTTC few NA TRBJ2-5 TRBV5-1
CASSYSSIEQYF TGCGCCAGCAGCTACTCTAGTATTGAGCAGTACTTC few NA TRBJ2-7 TRBV5-1
CASRTGLWNTEAFF TGTGCCAGCAGGACGGGACTGTGGAACACTGAAGCTTTCTTT few NA TRBJ1-1 TRBV6-1
CASSPRNRAPSGANVLTF TGTGCCAGCAGCCCCCGGAACAGGGCTCCCTCTGGGGCCAACGTCCTGACTTTC few NA TRBJ2-6 TRBV7-6
CASSQVALGGRNEQFF TGTGCCAGCAGCCAAGTGGCCTTGGGCGGGAGGAATGAGCAGTTCTTC few TRBD2 TRBJ2-1 TRBV3-1
CATLQGATNEKLFF TGTGCCACCCTCCAGGGGGCAACTAATGAAAAACTGTTTTTT few TRBD1 TRBJ1-4 TRBV6-1
CSASARGTDTQYF TGCAGTGCATCCGCCCGGGGCACAGATACGCAGTATTTT NA NA TRBJ2-3 TRBV20-1
CASSTPGYMYEQYF TGTGCCAGCAGCACCCCGGGATACATGTACGAGCAGTACTTC NA NA TRBJ2-7 TRBV5-5
CASSTIGTSGAYEQYF TGTGCCAGTAGTACAATCGGGACTAGCGGAGCCTACGAGCAGTACTTC few TRBD2 TRBJ2-7 TRBV19
CASTPERGERGPYGYTF TGTGCCAGCACCCCAGAGCGGGGGGAAAGGGGCCCCTATGGCTACACCTTC NA NA TRBJ1-2 TRBV9
CASSQEASGRGEQFF TGTGCCAGCAGCCAAGAGGCCAGCGGGAGGGGTGAGCAGTTCTTC NA TRBD2 TRBJ2-1 TRBV3-1